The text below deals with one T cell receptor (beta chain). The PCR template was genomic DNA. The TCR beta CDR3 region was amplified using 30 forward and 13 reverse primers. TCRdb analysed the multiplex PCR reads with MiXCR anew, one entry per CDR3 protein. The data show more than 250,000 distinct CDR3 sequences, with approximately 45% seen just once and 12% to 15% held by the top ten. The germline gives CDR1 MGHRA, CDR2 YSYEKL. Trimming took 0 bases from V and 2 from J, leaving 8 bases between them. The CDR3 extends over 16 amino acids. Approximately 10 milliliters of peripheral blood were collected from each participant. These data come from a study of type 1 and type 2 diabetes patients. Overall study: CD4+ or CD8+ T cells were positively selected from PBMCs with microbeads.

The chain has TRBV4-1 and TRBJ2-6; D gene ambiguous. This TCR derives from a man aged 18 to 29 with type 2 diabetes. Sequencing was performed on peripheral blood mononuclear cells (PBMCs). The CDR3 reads CASSQETAAGANVLTF. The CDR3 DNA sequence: TGCGCCAGCAGCCAAGAAACGGCAGCTGGGGCCAACGTCCTGACTTTC.